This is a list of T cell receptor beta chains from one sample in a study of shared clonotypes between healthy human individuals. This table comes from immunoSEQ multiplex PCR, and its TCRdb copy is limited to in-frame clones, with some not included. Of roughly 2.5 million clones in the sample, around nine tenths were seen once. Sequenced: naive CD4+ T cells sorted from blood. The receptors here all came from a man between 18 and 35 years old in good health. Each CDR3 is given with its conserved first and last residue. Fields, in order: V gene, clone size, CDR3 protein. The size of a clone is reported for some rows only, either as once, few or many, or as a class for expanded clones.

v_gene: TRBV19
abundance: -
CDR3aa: CASSIGATSNQPQHF

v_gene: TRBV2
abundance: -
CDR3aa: CASMVAGAGEQFF

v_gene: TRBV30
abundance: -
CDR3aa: CALRPGLAVTYNEQFF

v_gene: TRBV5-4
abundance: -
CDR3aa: CASSLTGGRRETQYF

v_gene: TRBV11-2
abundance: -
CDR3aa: CASSPAIGVTDTQYF

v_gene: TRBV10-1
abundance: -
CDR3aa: CASRPGQGNNEQFF

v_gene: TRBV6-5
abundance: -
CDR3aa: CASSYSIPDRGYGYTF

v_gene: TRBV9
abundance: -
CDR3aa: CASSAGTGALGETQYF

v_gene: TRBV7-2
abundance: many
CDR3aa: CASSLSLLYTEAFF

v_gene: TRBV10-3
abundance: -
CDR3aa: CAISELGQGSYGYTF

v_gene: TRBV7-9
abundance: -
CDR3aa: CASSPQGATNEKLFF

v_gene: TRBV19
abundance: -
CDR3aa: CASSPGTGQGETQYF

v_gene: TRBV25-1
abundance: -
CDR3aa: CASMGSGQPSYGYTF

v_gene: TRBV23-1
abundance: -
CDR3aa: CASSQGAYYRRSNQPQHF

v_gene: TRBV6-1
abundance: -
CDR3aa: CASRVGGSVDEQYF

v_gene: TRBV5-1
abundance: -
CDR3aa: CASSPSTVGWNTEAFF

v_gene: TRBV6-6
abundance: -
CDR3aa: CASSYERAGFETQYF

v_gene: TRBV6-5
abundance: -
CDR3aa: CASSRPRDHNSPLHF

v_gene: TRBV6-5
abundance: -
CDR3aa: CASSYLGGSTDTQYF

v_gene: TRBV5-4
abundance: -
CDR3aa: CASNPGGIPMNTGELFF

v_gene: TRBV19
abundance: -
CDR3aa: CASSPGQTSTNEKLFF

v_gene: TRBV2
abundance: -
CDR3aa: CASSDVLAGSGTQYF

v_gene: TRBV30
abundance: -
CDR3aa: CAWRGLEAQYF

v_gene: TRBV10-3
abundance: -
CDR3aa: CATYPGLRGEQFF

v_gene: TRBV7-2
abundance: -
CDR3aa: CASSATGTSADEQYF

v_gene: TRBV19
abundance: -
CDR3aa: CASTKGYLIGGMNTEAFF

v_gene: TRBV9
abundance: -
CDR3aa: CASSATGGDSLGANVLTF

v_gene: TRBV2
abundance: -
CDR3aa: CASSVGRQETQYF

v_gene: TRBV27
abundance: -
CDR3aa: CASSHLDPRNYGYTF

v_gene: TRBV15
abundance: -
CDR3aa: CATSRGGITEAFF

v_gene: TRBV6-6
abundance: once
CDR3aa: CASRPRGNSPLHF

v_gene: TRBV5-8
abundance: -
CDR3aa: CASSLEGTGGTDTQYF

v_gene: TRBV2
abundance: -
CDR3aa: CASRGQYTDTQYF

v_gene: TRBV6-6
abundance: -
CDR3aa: CASSYSTTVESPLHF

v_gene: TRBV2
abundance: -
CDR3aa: CASTPHPSDTQYF

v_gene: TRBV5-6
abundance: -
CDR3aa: CASSLGAGTGVTGELFF

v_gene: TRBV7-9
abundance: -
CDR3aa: CASSLAGGTLQETQYF

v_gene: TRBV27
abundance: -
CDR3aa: CASSTLQGLQPQHF

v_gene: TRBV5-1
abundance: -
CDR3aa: CASSLRPWGQEDEQYF